This entry concerns a single TCR beta chain. Its antigen is undetermined. The primer mix had 60 Vbeta and 13 Jbeta primers. Repertoires were generated with immunoSEQ multiplex PCR, while TCRdb's copy carries only in-frame clones and drops some. This table holds 200,000 or so clones, 82% found once. The record originates from a study of cytomegalovirus exposure and HLA in healthy donors. Study-level points and caveats: High sensitivity and specificity were reportedly achieved when the classifier diagnosed cytomegalovirus status. Researchers reportedly found TCR beta sequences accurately predicted most subjects' HLA-A and HLA-B alleles.

CDR3 size: 14 residues. V was trimmed by 6 bases and J by 0 bases, leaving 12 bases between them. Germline assignment: CDR1 MNHNY and CDR2 SVGAGI (reference sequence). This TCR was sampled from a boy younger than 10 in good health and CMV-seronegative. The V call is TRBV6-6, the J call TRBJ2-7, with D possibly being TRBD1 (6 bases). Sequences were obtained from PBMCs. For the CDR3, the DNA is TGTGCCAGCAGCCGCAGGGGCGGCTCCTACGAGCAGTACTTC. Residues: CASSRRGGSYEQYF.